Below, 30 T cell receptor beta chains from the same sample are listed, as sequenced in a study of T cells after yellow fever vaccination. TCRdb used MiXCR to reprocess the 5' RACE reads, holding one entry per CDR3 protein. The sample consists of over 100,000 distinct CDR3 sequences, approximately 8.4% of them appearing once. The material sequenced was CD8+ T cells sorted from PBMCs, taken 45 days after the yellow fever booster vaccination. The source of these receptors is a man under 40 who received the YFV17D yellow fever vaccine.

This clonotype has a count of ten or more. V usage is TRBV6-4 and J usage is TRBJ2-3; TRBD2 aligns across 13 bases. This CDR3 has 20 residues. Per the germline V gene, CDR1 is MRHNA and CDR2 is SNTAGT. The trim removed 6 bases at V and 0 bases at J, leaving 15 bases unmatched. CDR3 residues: CASRPHSWTSGGSSTDTQYF. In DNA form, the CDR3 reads TGTGCCAGCAGGCCACATAGTTGGACTAGCGGGGGATCTAGCACAGATACGCAGTATTTT.

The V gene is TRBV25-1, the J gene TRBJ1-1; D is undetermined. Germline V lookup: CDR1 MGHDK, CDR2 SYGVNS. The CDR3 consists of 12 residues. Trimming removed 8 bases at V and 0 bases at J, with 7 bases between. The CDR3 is CASSRLNTEAFF. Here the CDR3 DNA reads TGTGCCAGCTCACGTTTGAACACTGAAGCTTTCTTT.

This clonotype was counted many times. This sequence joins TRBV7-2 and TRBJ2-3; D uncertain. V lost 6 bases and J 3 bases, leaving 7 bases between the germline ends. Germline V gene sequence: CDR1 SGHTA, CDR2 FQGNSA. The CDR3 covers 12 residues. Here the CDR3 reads CASRGRTDTQYF. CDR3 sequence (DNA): TGTGCCAGCAGAGGAAGGACAGATACGCAGTATTTT.

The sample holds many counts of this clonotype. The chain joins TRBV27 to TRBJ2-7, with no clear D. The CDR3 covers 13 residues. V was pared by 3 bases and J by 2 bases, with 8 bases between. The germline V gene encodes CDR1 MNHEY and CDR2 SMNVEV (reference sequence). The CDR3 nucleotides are TGTGCCAGCAGTTTCGCGTCCACCTACGAGCAGTACTTC. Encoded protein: CASSFASTYEQYF.

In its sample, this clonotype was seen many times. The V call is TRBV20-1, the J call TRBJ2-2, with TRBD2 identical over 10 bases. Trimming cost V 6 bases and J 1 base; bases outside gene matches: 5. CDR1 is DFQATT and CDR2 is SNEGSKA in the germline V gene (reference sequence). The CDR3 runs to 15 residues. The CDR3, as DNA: TGCAGTGCCGAGAGACTAGCGGGGAACACCGGGGAGCTGTTTTTT. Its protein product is CSAERLAGNTGELFF.

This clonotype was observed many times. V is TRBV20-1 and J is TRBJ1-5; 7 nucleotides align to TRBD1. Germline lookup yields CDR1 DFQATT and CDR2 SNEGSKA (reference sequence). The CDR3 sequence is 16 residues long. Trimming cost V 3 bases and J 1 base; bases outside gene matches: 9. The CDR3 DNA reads TGCAGTGCTAGTAGGGAACAGGGGATGAGCAATCAGCCCCAGCATTTT. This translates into CSASREQGMSNQPQHF.

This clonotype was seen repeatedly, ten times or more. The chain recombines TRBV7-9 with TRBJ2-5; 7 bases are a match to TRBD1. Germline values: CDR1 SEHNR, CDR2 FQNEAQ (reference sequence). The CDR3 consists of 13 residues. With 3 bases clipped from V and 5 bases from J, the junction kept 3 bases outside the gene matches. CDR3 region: CASSFSTGETQYF. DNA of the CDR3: TGTGCCAGCAGCTTTTCGACAGGGGAGACCCAGTACTTC.

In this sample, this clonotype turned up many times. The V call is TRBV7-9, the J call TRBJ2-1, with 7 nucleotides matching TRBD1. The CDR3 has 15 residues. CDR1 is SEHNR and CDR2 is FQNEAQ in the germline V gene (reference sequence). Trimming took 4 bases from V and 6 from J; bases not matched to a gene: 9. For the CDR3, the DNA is TGTGCCAGCAGCTCCCGGGACAGAGGTTTCAATGAGCAGTTCTTC. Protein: CASSSRDRGFNEQFF.

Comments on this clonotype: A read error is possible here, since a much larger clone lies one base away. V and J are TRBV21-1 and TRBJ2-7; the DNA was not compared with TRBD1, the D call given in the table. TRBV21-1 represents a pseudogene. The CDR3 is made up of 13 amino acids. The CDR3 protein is CASRGQGDYEQYF. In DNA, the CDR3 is TGTGCCAGCAGGGGGCAGGGGGACTACGAGCAGTACTTC.

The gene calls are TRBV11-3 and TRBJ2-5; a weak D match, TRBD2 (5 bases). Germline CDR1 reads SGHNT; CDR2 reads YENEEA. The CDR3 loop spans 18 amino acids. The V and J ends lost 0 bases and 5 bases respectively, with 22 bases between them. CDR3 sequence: CASSLEVWTARSGETQYF. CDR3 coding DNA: TGTGCCAGCAGCTTAGAAGTTTGGACGGCTAGGTCGGGGGAGACCCAGTACTTC.

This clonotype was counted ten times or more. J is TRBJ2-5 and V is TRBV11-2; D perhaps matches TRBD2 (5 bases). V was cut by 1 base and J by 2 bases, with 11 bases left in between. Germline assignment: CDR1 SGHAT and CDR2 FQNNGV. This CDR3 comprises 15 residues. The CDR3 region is CASSLGPAVQETQYF. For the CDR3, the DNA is TGTGCCAGCAGCTTAGGGCCAGCGGTACAAGAGACCCAGTACTTC.

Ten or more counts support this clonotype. CDR3 sequence: CSVEGLAGPSSSYEQYF. Here the CDR3 DNA reads TGCAGCGTTGAAGGACTAGCGGGTCCTTCGAGCTCCTACGAGCAGTACTTC. This chain uses TRBV29-1 with TRBJ2-7, with 10 bases fitting TRBD2. J lost 0 bases, V lost 1 base, and 9 bases had no gene match. In germline, CDR1 is SQVTM, CDR2 ANQGSEA. This CDR3 region has 17 residues.

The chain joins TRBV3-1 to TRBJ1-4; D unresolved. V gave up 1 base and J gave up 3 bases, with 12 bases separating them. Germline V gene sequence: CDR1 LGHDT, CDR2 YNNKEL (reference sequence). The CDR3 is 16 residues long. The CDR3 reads CASSQVEGGPNEKLFF. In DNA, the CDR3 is TGTGCCAGCAGCCAAGTCGAAGGAGGGCCTAATGAAAAACTGTTTTTT.

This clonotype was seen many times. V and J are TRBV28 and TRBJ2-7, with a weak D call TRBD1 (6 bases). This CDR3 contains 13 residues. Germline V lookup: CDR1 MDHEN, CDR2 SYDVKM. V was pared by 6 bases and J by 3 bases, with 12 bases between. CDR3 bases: TGTGCCAGCAGGTCGGCGGACAGCTACGAGCAGTACTTC. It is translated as CASRSADSYEQYF.

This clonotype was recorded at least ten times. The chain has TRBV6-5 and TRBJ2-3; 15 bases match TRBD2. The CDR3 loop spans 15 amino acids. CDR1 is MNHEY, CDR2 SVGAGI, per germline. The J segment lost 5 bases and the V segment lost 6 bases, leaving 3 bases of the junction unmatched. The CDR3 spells CASSQGLAGGDTQYF. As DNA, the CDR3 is TGTGCCAGCAGCCAGGGACTAGCGGGAGGAGATACGCAGTATTTT.

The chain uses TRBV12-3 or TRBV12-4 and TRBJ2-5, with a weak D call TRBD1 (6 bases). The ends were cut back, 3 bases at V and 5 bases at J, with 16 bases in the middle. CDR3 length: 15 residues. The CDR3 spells CASSFRLGAGETQYF. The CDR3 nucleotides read TGTGCCAGCAGTTTCCGTCTGGGGGCCGGGGAGACCCAGTACTTC.

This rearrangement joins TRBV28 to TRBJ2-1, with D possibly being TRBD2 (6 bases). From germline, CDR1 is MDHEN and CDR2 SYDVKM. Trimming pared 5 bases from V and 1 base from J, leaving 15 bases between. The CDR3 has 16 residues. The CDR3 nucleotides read TGTGCCAGCAGTAGTTACGGAGGGAGTTCCTACAATGAGCAGTTCTTC. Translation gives CASSSYGGSSYNEQFF.

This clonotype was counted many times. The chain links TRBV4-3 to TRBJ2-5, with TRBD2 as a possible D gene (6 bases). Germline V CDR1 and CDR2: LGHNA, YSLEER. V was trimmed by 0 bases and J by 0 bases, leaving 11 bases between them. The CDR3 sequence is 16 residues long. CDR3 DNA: TGCGCCAGCAGCCAAGAAGTTTTAGCGGACCAAGAGACCCAGTACTTC. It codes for CASSQEVLADQETQYF.

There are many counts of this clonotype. CDR3 in amino acids: CASTSQPYSNQPQHF. The CDR3 nucleotides are TGTGCCAGCACCTCACAGCCTTATAGCAATCAGCCCCAGCATTTT. This chain uses TRBV6-5 with TRBJ1-5; unclear D gene. V was shortened by 7 bases and J by 0 bases, with 13 bases between the two germline ends. The germline V gene has CDR1 MNHEY and CDR2 SVGAGI. This CDR3 is built from 15 residues.

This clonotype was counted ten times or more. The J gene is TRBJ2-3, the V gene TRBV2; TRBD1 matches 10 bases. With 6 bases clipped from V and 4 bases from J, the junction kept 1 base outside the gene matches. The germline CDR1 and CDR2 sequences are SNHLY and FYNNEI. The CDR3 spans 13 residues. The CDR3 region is CASSGQGADTQYF. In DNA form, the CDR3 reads TGTGCCAGCAGCGGACAGGGGGCAGATACGCAGTATTTT.

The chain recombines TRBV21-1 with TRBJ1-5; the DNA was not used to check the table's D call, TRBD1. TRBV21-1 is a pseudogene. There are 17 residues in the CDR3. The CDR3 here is CASSKATGTGSNQPQHF. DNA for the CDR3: TGTGCCAGCAGCAAAGCGACGGGTACAGGGAGCAATCAGCCCCAGCATTTT.

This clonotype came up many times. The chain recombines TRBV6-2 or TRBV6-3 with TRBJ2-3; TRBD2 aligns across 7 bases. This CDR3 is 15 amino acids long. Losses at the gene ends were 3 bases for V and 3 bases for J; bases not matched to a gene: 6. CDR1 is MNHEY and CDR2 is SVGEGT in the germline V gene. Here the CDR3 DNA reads TGTGCCAGCAGTTATGCGGGAGACGATACAGATACGCAGTATTTT. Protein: CASSYAGDDTDTQYF.

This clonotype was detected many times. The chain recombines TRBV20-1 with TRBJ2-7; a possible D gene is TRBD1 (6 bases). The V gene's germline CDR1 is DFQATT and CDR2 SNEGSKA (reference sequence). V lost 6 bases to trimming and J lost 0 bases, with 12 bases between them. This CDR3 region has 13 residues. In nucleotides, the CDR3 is TGCAGTGCCCAGGCGGACAGCTCCTACGAGCAGTACTTC. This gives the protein CSAQADSSYEQYF.

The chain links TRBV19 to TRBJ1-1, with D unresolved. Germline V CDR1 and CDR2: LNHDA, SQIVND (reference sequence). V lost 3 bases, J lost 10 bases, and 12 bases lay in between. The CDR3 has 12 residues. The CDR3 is CASSIHQRGAFF. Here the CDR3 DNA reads TGTGCCAGTAGTATTCATCAACGGGGAGCTTTCTTT.

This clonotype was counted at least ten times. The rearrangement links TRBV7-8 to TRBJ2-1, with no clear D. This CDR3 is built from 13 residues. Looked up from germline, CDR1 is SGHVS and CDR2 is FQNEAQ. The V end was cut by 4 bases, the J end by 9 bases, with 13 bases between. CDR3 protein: CASSSVPRGEQFF. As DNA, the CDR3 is TGTGCCAGCAGCTCCGTCCCAAGAGGTGAGCAGTTCTTC.

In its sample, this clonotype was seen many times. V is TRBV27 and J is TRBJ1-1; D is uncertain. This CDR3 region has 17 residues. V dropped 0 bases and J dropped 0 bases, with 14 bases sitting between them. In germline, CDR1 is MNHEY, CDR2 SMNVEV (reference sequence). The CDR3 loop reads CASSLSVLQGLNTEAFF. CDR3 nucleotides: TGTGCCAGCAGTTTATCGGTCCTCCAAGGGTTGAACACTGAAGCTTTCTTT.

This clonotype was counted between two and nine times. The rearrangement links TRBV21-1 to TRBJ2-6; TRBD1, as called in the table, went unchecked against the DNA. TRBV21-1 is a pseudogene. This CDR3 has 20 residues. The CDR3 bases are TGTGCCAGCAGCAAAGGGTACAGGGAAACAAAACTTCCTGGGGCCAACGTCCTGACTTTC. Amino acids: CASSKGYRETKLPGANVLTF.

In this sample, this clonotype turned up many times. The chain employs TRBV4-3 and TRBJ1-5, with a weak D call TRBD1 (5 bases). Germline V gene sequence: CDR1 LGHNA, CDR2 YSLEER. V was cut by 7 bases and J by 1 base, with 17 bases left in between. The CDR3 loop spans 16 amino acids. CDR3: CASTWRQGESNQPQHF. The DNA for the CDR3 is TGCGCCAGCACCTGGAGGCAGGGAGAGAGCAATCAGCCCCAGCATTTT.

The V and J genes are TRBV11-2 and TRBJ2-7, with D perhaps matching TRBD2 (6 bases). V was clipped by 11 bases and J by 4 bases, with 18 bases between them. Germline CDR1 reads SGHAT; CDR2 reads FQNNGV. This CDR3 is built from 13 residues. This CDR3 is CAGGTGEKYEQYF. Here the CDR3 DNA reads TGTGCCGGGGGAACGGGGGAGAAGTACGAGCAGTACTTC.

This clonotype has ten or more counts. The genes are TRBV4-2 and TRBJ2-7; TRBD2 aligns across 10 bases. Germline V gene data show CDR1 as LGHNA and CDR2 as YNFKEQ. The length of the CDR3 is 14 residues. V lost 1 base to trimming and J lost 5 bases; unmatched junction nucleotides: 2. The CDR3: CASSQASGSHEQYF. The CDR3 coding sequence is TGTGCCAGCAGCCAAGCTAGCGGGAGCCACGAGCAGTACTTC.